This T cell receptor beta chain was identified during a study of blood T cell repertoires in COVID-19. As for the study in general: From the United States, Italy and Spain came samples of acute and convalescent COVID-19. T cells, B-cell-depleted T cells, or PBMCs provided the cDNA or gDNA that served as material.

This clone was seen only a few times. Per the original data handling: Estimates of nucleated cell counts were drawn from the amplification of reference gene primers. Sequenced by immunoSEQ multiplex PCR; TCRdb stores in-frame clones only, minus some. That table supplies the V and J calls and clone size; D and trimming were determined from the DNA. The sample yields around 240,000 clones, around four fifths seen once. V lost 2 bases and J 4 bases, leaving 11 bases between the germline ends. Germline V gives CDR1 MDHEN, CDR2 SYDVKM. CDR3 length equals 14 residues. This chain joins TRBV28 and TRBJ1-2; TRBD1 might be the D (5 bases). What was sequenced was peripheral blood. The sequence was collected from a woman of 80 years or more with acute or convalescent COVID-19. The CDR3 loop reads CASSLAGYPYGYTF. CDR3 bases: TGTGCCAGCAGTTTAGCAGGGTACCCCTATGGCTACACCTTC.